In this sample, the clone carrying this T cell receptor (beta chain) turned up many times. The data are from a study of patients and donors after allogeneic stem cell transplantation. The V gene's germline CDR1 is MGHRA and CDR2 YSYEKL. The V and J ends lost 4 bases and 5 bases, in that order; junction bases with no gene match: 11. The CDR3 runs 16 residues. TCRdb re-called the RT-PCR reads through MiXCR, storing one row per CDR3 protein. The sample has hundreds of thousands of distinct CDR3 sequences; roughly 16% are singletons. Material: blood, either unsorted or a sorted T cell fraction (not recorded which). The gene calls are TRBV4-1 and TRBJ2-7; 10 bases fit TRBD2. This TCR was sampled from a human donor who was either an allogeneic HSCT recipient or a stem cell or donor lymphocyte infusion donor (not recorded which). It is not recorded whose cells these are; they may come from a transplant donor. The CDR3 spells CASSRTSGRSSHEQYF. Here the CDR3 DNA reads TGCGCCAGCAGCCGGACTAGCGGACGTTCTTCCCACGAGCAGTACTTC.